The rows below give T cell receptor beta chains drawn from one sample of a study of blood T cell repertoires in COVID-19. Generated by immunoSEQ multiplex PCR, the TCRdb table keeps only in-frame clones and is missing some. The repertoire holds under 250,000 clones, with 60% to 85% as singletons. The source material was peripheral blood. These receptors came from a woman in her seventies with acute or convalescent COVID-19. The CDR3 runs from the conserved cysteine through the conserved F or W. The order of the fields is D gene, V gene, clone size, J gene, CDR3 DNA, CDR3 protein. The D gene is left open where the match is weak. Some rows have no size entry. The others give once, few or many, or a class for an expanded clone.

D: TRBD1; V: TRBV28; size: few; J: TRBJ1-1; DNA: TGTGCCAGCAGTCAATACAGGGGGCGCACTGAAGCTTTCTTT; CDR3: CASSQYRGRTEAFF
D: -; V: TRBV19; size: -; J: TRBJ1-5; DNA: TGTGCCAGTCGAGATCGGTGGGGCGGCAATCAGCCCCAGCATTTT; CDR3: CASRDRWGGNQPQHF
D: TRBD1; V: TRBV12-3/TRBV12-4; size: -; J: TRBJ1-1; DNA: TGTGCCAGCAGGATAGGACAGGGGGCTGAAGCTTTCTTT; CDR3: CASRIGQGAEAFF
D: TRBD1; V: TRBV11-3; size: -; J: TRBJ2-7; DNA: TGTGCCAGCAGCTTAGAGGGGGGTCGACAGGGGGCCCGCTACTCCTACGAGCAGTACTTC; CDR3: CASSLEGGRQGARYSYEQYF
D: -; V: TRBV9; size: once; J: TRBJ2-7; DNA: TGTGCCAGCACCCCGGGGTCTGGATACGAGCAGTACTTC; CDR3: CASTPGSGYEQYF
D: -; V: TRBV29-1; size: -; J: TRBJ1-5; DNA: TGCAGCGTTGGCGGCAGTCAGCCCCAGCATTTT; CDR3: CSVGGSQPQHF
D: TRBD1; V: TRBV2; size: -; J: TRBJ1-5; DNA: TGTGCCAGCAGTGTAATCGGGAGGGACAGTCAGCCCCAGCATTTT; CDR3: CASSVIGRDSQPQHF
D: TRBD2; V: TRBV28; size: once; J: TRBJ2-7; DNA: TGTGCCAGCAGTCAACCGACTAGCGGCAATTCCTACGAGCAGTACTTC; CDR3: CASSQPTSGNSYEQYF
D: -; V: TRBV2; size: -; J: TRBJ1-1; DNA: TGTGCCAGCACTAAGGTCGGCAGGCAGAACACTGAAGCTTTCTTT; CDR3: CASTKVGRQNTEAFF
D: TRBD2; V: TRBV28; size: -; J: TRBJ2-1; DNA: TGTGCCAGCAACCCCGTAGCGGGAGGTTCCTACAATGAGCAGTTCTTC; CDR3: CASNPVAGGSYNEQFF
D: TRBD2; V: TRBV4-2; size: -; J: TRBJ2-1; DNA: TGTGCCAGCAGCAAGGCTAGCGGGCGCTCCTACAATGAGCAGTTCTTC; CDR3: CASSKASGRSYNEQFF
D: -; V: TRBV6-5; size: -; J: TRBJ1-3; DNA: TGTGCCAGCGCCCGTGGGGCTACCCCTGGAAACACCATATATTTT; CDR3: CASARGATPGNTIYF
D: TRBD2; V: TRBV7-9; size: -; J: TRBJ2-3; DNA: TGTGCCAGCAGCTTAGTGGTTAGCGGGAGTTCACAAACAGATACGCAGTATTTT; CDR3: CASSLVVSGSSQTDTQYF
D: TRBD1; V: TRBV6-6; size: -; J: TRBJ1-1; DNA: TGTGCCAGCAGTTTGACAGGGGCTAATGAAGCTTTCTTT; CDR3: CASSLTGANEAFF
D: -; V: TRBV27; size: -; J: TRBJ2-1; DNA: TGTGCCAGCAGTTTCGGTCCAAGCTCCTACAATGAGCAGTTCTTC; CDR3: CASSFGPSSYNEQFF
D: -; V: TRBV2; size: -; J: TRBJ2-4; DNA: TGTGCCAGCAGTGAAAAGTCCGGGATAGCCAAAAACATTCAGTACTTC; CDR3: CASSEKSGIAKNIQYF
D: -; V: TRBV7-9; size: -; J: TRBJ2-2; DNA: TGTGCCAGCAGCCCCCCAGGGCTCGGGAACACCGGGGAGCTGTTTTTT; CDR3: CASSPPGLGNTGELFF
D: TRBD2; V: TRBV28; size: -; J: TRBJ2-4; DNA: TGTGCCAGCAGTGCAATAGGGACTAGTAGTGGCAAAAACATTCAGTACTTC; CDR3: CASSAIGTSSGKNIQYF
D: -; V: TRBV28; size: -; J: TRBJ2-2; DNA: TGTGCCAGCACTCCCCTGCGGGCCACCGGGGAGCTGTTTTTT; CDR3: CASTPLRATGELFF
D: TRBD1; V: TRBV27; size: -; J: TRBJ2-7; DNA: TGTGCCAGCAGTTTAGCACAGGGGGCGCAGGAGCAGTACTTC; CDR3: CASSLAQGAQEQYF
D: -; V: TRBV5-1; size: once; J: TRBJ1-1; DNA: TGCGCCAGCAGCTGGGGACTCACGAACACTGAAGCTTTCTTT; CDR3: CASSWGLTNTEAFF
D: -; V: TRBV19; size: many; J: TRBJ1-1; DNA: TGTGCCAGTAGTCTATACTTGAACACTGAAGCTTTCTTT; CDR3: CASSLYLNTEAFF
D: TRBD2; V: TRBV7-9; size: -; J: TRBJ2-7; DNA: TGTGCCAGCAGCCCAGGACTAGACGAGCAGTACTTC; CDR3: CASSPGLDEQYF